This T cell receptor beta chain was observed in a study of blood T cells in healthy people across ages. Primed by a sample-barcoded 5' primer and a J-beta primer mix, a second PCR proceeded for about 6 to 12 cycles. Using its own MiXCR run on the 5' RACE reads, TCRdb lists one record per CDR3 protein. This sample carries 730,000 or so distinct CDR3 sequences, around two fifths of them seen once, and the ten largest clones take 25% to 30%. Overall study results and limits: Nothing was known about donor CMV status, and this possibly confounded expanded clonotype changes. Significant beta diversity loss was already apparent by age approximately 40, declining roughly linearly.

Staff drew 8 to 10 milliliters of peripheral blood from each donor. Points on this clonotype: Its antigen is unknown.

V lost 6 bases and J 6 bases, leaving 9 bases between the germline ends. The CDR3 covers 12 residues. Germline CDR1 reads MNHEY; CDR2 reads SVGEGT. This TCR derives from a man older than 75 in good health. This chain connects TRBV6-2 or TRBV6-3 to TRBJ1-5; maybe TRBD1 (6 bases). Source material: blood. This chain's CDR3 is CASRDSTQPQHF. In DNA form, the CDR3 reads TGTGCCAGCAGGGACAGTACTCAGCCCCAGCATTTT.